A single sample gave rise to the 12 T cell receptor beta chains below, sequenced in a study of vaccination and CD4 T cells after COVID-19 (dated by TCRdb to the early 2020s). Their cognate antigens are unknown. Library preparation employed PCR. For sequencing, an Illumina iSeq 100 was employed. DNA from cultured CD4+ T cells underwent TCR sequencing with the Oncomine TCR Beta short-read assay at the Johns Hopkins FTIC core. TCRdb reran the public reads through fastp at Q25 and MiXCR, keeping productive beta chains. Each entry merges the rows of one CDR3 protein and shows their most common DNA and genes. The sample table contains under 15,000 distinct CDR3 sequences; only one count was recorded for about two fifths of them. The ten largest account for around an eighth of the sample. The intended sense of this specimen's treatment or condition label: approximately 11-day PBMC culture with coronavirus spike peptide pools or control peptides (ViraFEST assay).

The sample consisted of CD4+ T cells from blood, cultured in vitro. Receptors were obtained from a human donor who had recovered from COVID-19.

This clonotype was counted only a few times. This chain links TRBV7-6 with TRBJ1-6; D possibly corresponds to TRBD1 (5 bases). The germline V gene encodes CDR1 SGHVS and CDR2 FNYEAQ. CDR3 length: 16 amino acids. The ends were cut back, 5 bases at V and 1 base at J, with 12 bases in the middle. The CDR3 sequence: CASSPAPGSYNSPLHF. DNA of the CDR3: TGTGCCAGCAGCCCCGCCCCAGGGTCCTATAATTCACCCCTCCACTTT.

This chain joins TRBV7-9 and TRBJ2-7, with 8 bases that match TRBD2. The CDR3 loop spans 12 amino acids. Germline V CDR1 and CDR2: SEHNR, FQNEAQ (reference sequence). The V gene end was trimmed by 2 bases and the J gene end by 6 bases; junction bases not matched to a gene: 0. CDR3 in DNA: TGTGCCAGCAGCTTACTAGCGGGCGAGCAGTACTTC. Amino acids: CASSLLAGEQYF.

This clonotype has a handful of counts. V usage is TRBV20-1 and J usage is TRBJ2-3, with TRBD2 matching over 8 bases. Germline-derived CDR1 and CDR2 are DFQATT and SNEGSKA (reference sequence). This CDR3 region has 15 residues. The V gene end was trimmed by 5 bases and the J gene end by 0 bases; junction bases not matched to a gene: 7. CDR3 DNA sequence: TGCAGTGCTTCTTCTACTAGCGGTAGCACAGATACGCAGTATTTT. This sequence encodes CSASSTSGSTDTQYF.

This chain links TRBV5-1 with TRBJ1-2; D remains unclear. The CDR3 extends over 13 amino acids. The V gene's germline CDR1 is SGHRS and CDR2 YFSETQ. V lost 5 bases and J 4 bases, leaving 12 bases between the germline ends. The CDR3 region is CASSPDQSYGYTF. In DNA form, the CDR3 reads TGCGCCAGCAGTCCCGACCAGAGCTATGGCTACACCTTC.

This clonotype was observed a handful of times. Here the CDR3 reads CASSESVILPPLHF. CDR3 DNA: TGTGCCAGCAGTGAATCGGTCATTCTTCCACCCCTCCACTTT. The chain carries TRBV2 and TRBJ1-6; D uncertain. V lost 2 bases and J 11 bases, leaving 13 bases between the germline ends. CDR1 SNHLY and CDR2 FYNNEI come from the germline V gene. This CDR3 region has 14 residues.

This sequence joins TRBV5-8 and TRBJ1-1; TRBD1 agrees at 7 bases. The CDR3 is 13 residues long. The germline CDR1 and CDR2 sequences are SGHTS and YDEGEE. The V gene end was trimmed by 4 bases and the J gene end by 5 bases; junction bases not matched to a gene: 5. The CDR3 sequence is CASSNRQGTEAFF. CDR3 coding DNA: TGTGCCAGCAGCAACCGACAGGGAACTGAAGCTTTCTTT.

Turning to this clonotype: One end of the junction is discordant with germline, which a read error may explain. V usage is TRBV11-2 and J usage is TRBJ1-5; D call uncertain. The CDR3 sequence is 14 residues long. The germline CDR1 and CDR2 sequences are SGHAT and FQNNGV. The DNA of the CDR3 is TGTGCCAGCAGCGTAGAGCCAGAGAATCGGCCCCAGCATTTT. This codes for CASSVEPENRPQHF.

This chain connects TRBV9 to TRBJ2-5, with a possible D match to TRBD2 (5 bases). The CDR3 covers 15 residues. V was shortened by 0 bases and J by 2 bases, with 11 bases between the two germline ends. Germline values: CDR1 SGDLS, CDR2 YYNGEE. The CDR3 is CASSVEDWTQETQYF. The CDR3 nucleotides are TGTGCCAGCAGCGTAGAAGATTGGACTCAAGAGACCCAGTACTTC.

In its sample, this clonotype was seen a few times. CDR3 in DNA: TGTGCCAGCAGCTTACGTGGTGGCACAGATACGCAGTATTTT. It codes for CASSLRGGTDTQYF. The chain combines TRBV7-3 with TRBJ2-3; D call uncertain. The CDR3 consists of 14 residues. Between the trimmed V and J ends, which lost 2 bases and 1 base, there was a span of 7 bases. Germline V lookup: CDR1 SGHTA, CDR2 FQGTGA.

This clonotype was seen a few times. This rearrangement joins TRBV30 to TRBJ1-5; a weak D match, TRBD1 (5 bases). V was clipped by 5 bases and J by 7 bases, with 12 bases between them. Germline loops: CDR1 GTSNPN, CDR2 SVGIG (reference sequence). This CDR3 has 12 amino acids. The CDR3 bases are TGTGCCTGGGACCCCGGACAACAGCCCCAGCATTTT. Translated, it gives CAWDPGQQPQHF. The whole variable domain, remainder taken from reference TRBV30 and TRBJ1-5, is SQTIHQWPATLVQPVGSPLSLECTVEGTSNPNLYWYRQAAGRGLQLLFYSVGIGQISSEVPQNLSASRPQDRQFILSSKKLLLSDSGFYLCAWDPGQQPQHFGDGTRLSIL.

The chain links TRBV19 to TRBJ2-5; 8 positions match TRBD1. The trim removed 5 bases at V and 7 bases at J, leaving 15 bases unmatched. The CDR3 runs to 16 residues. Per germline, CDR1 LNHDA and CDR2 SQIVND (reference sequence). This CDR3 reads CASSEKTGAPFATQYF. The CDR3, as DNA: TGTGCCAGTAGTGAGAAGACAGGGGCCCCGTTTGCGACCCAGTACTTC.

This chain joins TRBV7-9 and TRBJ2-7; no definite D call. V lost 2 bases and J 1 base, leaving 9 bases between the germline ends. CDR3 length equals 14 residues. CDR1 is SEHNR, CDR2 FQNEAQ, per germline (reference sequence). The CDR3: CASSLNEESYEQYF. CDR3 nucleotides: TGTGCCAGCAGCTTAAATGAAGAATCCTACGAGCAGTACTTC.